A single sample gave rise to the 18 T cell receptor beta chains below, sequenced in a study of T-cell reconstitution after alpha-beta-depleted transplantation in children. A library of TCRbeta sequences, prepared with unique molecular identifiers, was generated. TCRdb itself ran the PCR reads through MiXCR, one entry per CDR3 protein. The sample lists about 500,000 distinct CDR3 sequences, 30% to 35% occurring once. The material sequenced was PBMCs from the stem cell graft donor, taken from the stem cell graft. The source is a human donor who donated a stem cell graft to a child with aplastic anemia.

This clonotype was observed many times. The J gene is TRBJ2-7, the V gene TRBV20-1, with 8 nucleotides matching TRBD1. The trim removed 2 bases at V and 3 bases at J, leaving 6 bases unmatched. This CDR3 spans 14 amino acids. CDR1 DFQATT and CDR2 SNEGSKA come from the germline V gene (reference sequence). The CDR3 is CSARLRTGFYEQYF. Written as DNA, the CDR3 is TGCAGTGCTAGACTTAGGACAGGGTTCTACGAGCAGTACTTC.

This clonotype was seen more than once but under ten times. The V call is TRBV7-2, the J call TRBJ2-3, with 9 nucleotides matching TRBD2. The junction had 2 bases not matched to a gene; V was cut back by 0 bases and J by 4 bases. This CDR3 comprises 15 residues. Germline CDR1 SGHTA, CDR2 FQGNSA. CDR3 bases: TGTGCCAGCAGCTTAGCTAGCGGGAGTGCAGATACGCAGTATTTT. Amino acids: CASSLASGSADTQYF.

This clonotype was picked up a small number of times. The chain carries TRBV6-2 or TRBV6-3 and TRBJ2-7, with D hard to call. V was clipped by 4 bases and J by 3 bases, with 7 bases between them. CDR3 length: 12 residues. CDR1 and CDR2 from the germline V gene are MNHEY and SVGEGT. The DNA of the CDR3 is TGTGCCAGCAGTTTCCCCAACTACGAGCAGTACGTC. Residues: CASSFPNYEQYV.

The chain links TRBV19 to TRBJ2-1; D remains ambiguous. Germline V CDR1 and CDR2: LNHDA, SQIVND (reference sequence). The CDR3 totals 15 residues. V was pared by 1 base and J by 3 bases, with 10 bases between. CDR3 sequence reads: CASSIGGFGYNEQFF. The CDR3 DNA reads TGTGCCAGTAGTATAGGTGGCTTCGGCTACAATGAGCAGTTCTTC.

The chain has TRBV4-3 and TRBJ1-3, with TRBD1 matching over 7 bases. With V trimmed by 0 bases and J by 3 bases, 5 bases remained unmatched. CDR1 is LGHNA, CDR2 YSLEER, per germline. The CDR3 length is 16 residues. Here the CDR3 DNA reads TGCGCCAGCAGCCAAGATATGACAGGGCTTGGAAACACCATATATTTT. It is translated as CASSQDMTGLGNTIYF.

This clonotype was found a few times. The chain carries TRBV27 and TRBJ1-2; TRBD1 might be the D (5 bases). V lost 2 bases, J lost 4 bases, and 11 bases lay in between. This CDR3 comprises 14 residues. CDR1 is MNHEY, CDR2 SMNVEV, per germline (reference sequence). The CDR3 nucleotides are TGTGCCAGCAGTTTAAAGCAGGGAAGCTATGGCTACACCTTC. Residues: CASSLKQGSYGYTF.

This chain joins TRBV13 and TRBJ2-1; D is possibly TRBD1 or TRBD2 (5 bases each). The CDR3 is made up of 13 amino acids. Germline V lookup: CDR1 PRHDT, CDR2 FYEKMQ (reference sequence). V lost 7 bases, J lost 6 bases, and 13 bases lay in between. CDR3 residues: CASNFWDGNEQFF. The CDR3 nucleotides are TGTGCCAGCAACTTCTGGGACGGCAATGAGCAGTTCTTC. The full variable domain, completed using reference TRBV13 and TRBJ2-1, is AAGVIQSPRHLIKEKRETATLKCYPIPRHDTVYWYQQGPGQDPQFLISFYEKMQSDKGSIPDRFSAQQFSDYHSELNMSSLELGDSALYFCASNFWDGNEQFFGPGTRLTVL.

This clonotype has only a few counts. The gene calls are TRBV11-3 and TRBJ1-1, with a weak D call TRBD1 (6 bases). CDR3 length equals 16 residues. Germline CDR1 and CDR2: SGHNT and YENEEA. V lost 5 bases to trimming and J lost 1 base, with 17 bases between them. The CDR3 reads CASSPRWQGTNTEAFF. CDR3 coding DNA: TGTGCCAGCAGCCCCCGCTGGCAGGGGACGAACACTGAAGCTTTCTTT.

This clonotype has just a few counts. The V and J genes are TRBV11-1 and TRBJ2-2; 8 nucleotides line up with TRBD2. V shed 0 bases, J shed 4 bases, and the junction held 10 bases outside the gene matches. The CDR3 consists of 18 residues. Germline V gene data show CDR1 as SGHAT and CDR2 as FQDESV (reference sequence). The DNA of the CDR3 is TGTGCCAGCAGCTTAGCTGAACTCTCTAGCGGGCGCACCGGGGAGCTGTTTTTT. This encodes CASSLAELSSGRTGELFF. The complete variable domain, with remaining parts taken from reference TRBV11-1 and TRBJ2-2, reads EAEVAQSPRYKITEKSQAVAFWCDPISGHATLYWYRQILGQGPELLVQFQDESVVDDSQLPKDRFSAERLKGVDSTLKIQPAELGDSAMYLCASSLAELSSGRTGELFFGEGSRLTVL.

The chain has TRBV18 and TRBJ2-7; TRBD2 matches 8 bases. This CDR3 comprises 13 residues. The germline V gene has CDR1 KGHSH and CDR2 LQKENI. V lost 8 bases and J lost 6; bases outside the gene matches: 9. CDR3 sequence (DNA): TGTGCCAGCCGAGGGAGCGGGAGTAGCGAGCAGTACGTC. The encoded protein is CASRGSGSSEQYV.

The chain carries TRBV10-3 and TRBJ1-3; no definite D call. Trimming pared 3 bases from V and 7 bases from J, leaving 16 bases between. Germline loops: CDR1 ENHRY, CDR2 SYGVKD. This CDR3 is built from 15 residues. This CDR3 is CAISDGQHDGNTIYF. The DNA of the CDR3 is TGTGCCATCAGTGACGGGCAGCACGACGGGAACACCATATATTTT.

The chain combines TRBV7-2 with TRBJ1-1; D gene ambiguous. CDR3 length: 14 residues. Per germline, CDR1 SGHTA and CDR2 FQGNSA. Deletions cut 3 bases from V and 0 bases from J, with 8 bases between. CDR3 nucleotide sequence: TGTGCCAGCAGCTTCTATCACATGAACACTGAAGCTTTCTTT. This gives the protein CASSFYHMNTEAFF.

This clonotype has more than one count but fewer than ten. The rearrangement uses TRBV30 and TRBJ1-1, with D uncertain. CDR1 and CDR2 (germline): GTSNPN, SVGIG (reference sequence). Trimming stripped 0 bases from V and 5 bases from J, with 16 bases between. The CDR3 covers 15 residues. The CDR3 nucleotides read TGTGCCTGGAGTGTAGAGGGAGGAGGACGGACTGAAGCTTTCTTT. Translating it yields CAWSVEGGGRTEAFF.

CDR3 sequence: CASSIDLRQMNTEAFF. For the CDR3, the DNA is TGTGCCAGTAGTATAGATCTTCGACAGATGAACACTGAAGCTTTCTTT. This chain joins TRBV19 and TRBJ1-1; tentatively, D is TRBD1 (5 bases). V was pared by 0 bases and J by 0 bases, with 11 bases between. Germline V lookup: CDR1 LNHDA, CDR2 SQIVND (reference sequence). This CDR3 contains 16 residues.

This clonotype was found a few times. The gene calls are TRBV12-3 or TRBV12-4 and TRBJ1-4, with 8 bases that match TRBD1. V was pared by 4 bases and J by 3 bases, with 4 bases of the junction left unmatched. This CDR3 has 15 amino acids. The CDR3 DNA is TGTGCCAGCAGTTCAAACAGGGGGGCTAATGAAAAACTGTTTTTT. Amino acid sequence: CASSSNRGANEKLFF.

V usage is TRBV7-7 and J usage is TRBJ2-1; weak D call: TRBD1 (6 bases). Trimming stripped 2 bases from V and 6 bases from J, with 14 bases between. Germline V lookup: CDR1 SSHAT, CDR2 FNYEAQ (reference sequence). The CDR3 totals 15 residues. This chain's CDR3 is CASSLLTTGFNEQFF. For the CDR3, the DNA is TGTGCCAGCAGCTTACTAACGACAGGCTTCAATGAGCAGTTCTTC.

This clonotype was observed a handful of times. The rearrangement joins TRBV5-1 to TRBJ1-1, with D unresolved. Germline V gene lookup returns CDR1 SGHRS and CDR2 YFSETQ. This CDR3 is 13 amino acids long. The V end lost 4 bases, the J end lost 0 bases, and 7 bases lay between the germline ends. The CDR3 nucleotides read TGCGCCAGCAGCGTGTTGATGAACACTGAAGCTTTCTTT. It encodes CASSVLMNTEAFF.

This clonotype has only a few counts. V is TRBV6-2 or TRBV6-3 and J is TRBJ2-7; 11 nucleotides line up with TRBD2. CDR3 length: 15 amino acids. CDR1 is MNHEY, CDR2 SVGEGT, per germline. With V trimmed by 4 bases and J by 3 bases, 5 bases remained unmatched. For the CDR3, the DNA is TGTGCCAGCAGTTTCGGGACTAGCGGACTCTACGAGCAGTACGTC. It codes for CASSFGTSGLYEQYV.